This entry lists 26 T cell receptor beta chains sequenced from one sample in a study of Graves' ophthalmopathy and Graves' hyperthyroidism. RNA transcripts were the template, and TCR beta CDR3 regions were amplified from them. HTBI primers were used in a first-round RT-PCR, which preceded a second-round multiplex PCR. TCRdb reprocessed the multiplex PCR reads via MiXCR and lists one record per CDR3 protein. The sample shows a few hundred thousand distinct CDR3 sequences, about 18% of them seen only once. The sample taken for sequencing was peripheral blood. The receptors derive from an adult woman with stable Graves' hyperthyroidism.

As regards this clonotype: A much larger clone lies a single base off, so this may be a read error. The chain recombines TRBV20-1 with TRBJ2-4; D not resolved. Germline loops: CDR1 DFQATT, CDR2 SNEGSKA (reference sequence). CDR3 length: 14 amino acids. The CDR3 sequence: CSASFGGVINEKFF. Written as DNA, the CDR3 is TGCAGTGCTAGTTTCGGTGGCGTTATAAATGAGAAGTTCTTC.

This clonotype was observed once. The J gene is TRBJ1-3, the V gene TRBV6-1, with D maybe TRBD1 (5 bases). The CDR3 is 15 amino acids. Deletions cut 6 bases from V and 3 bases from J, with 15 bases between. Germline lookup yields CDR1 MNHNS and CDR2 SASEGT. DNA for the CDR3: TGTGCCAGCAGCAGGATTGGGGGTATTGGAAACACCATATATTTT. Translated, it gives CASSRIGGIGNTIYF.

This clonotype was counted at least ten times. V and J are TRBV7-9 and TRBJ1-1; 7 bases are a match to TRBD1. The V gene end was trimmed by 7 bases and the J gene end by 6 bases; junction bases not matched to a gene: 8. The germline CDR1 and CDR2 sequences are SEHNR and FQNEAQ (reference sequence). The CDR3 is 13 amino acids. As DNA, the CDR3 is TGTGCCAGCACCCGGGACAGTTTGTCTGAAGCTTTCTTT. This encodes CASTRDSLSEAFF.

This clonotype was detected many times. V and J are TRBV6-2 or TRBV6-3 and TRBJ2-6; D is unresolved. This CDR3 is built from 15 residues. CDR1 is MNHEY and CDR2 is SVGEGT in the germline V gene. V lost 2 bases to trimming and J lost 2 bases, with 7 bases between them. CDR3 DNA: TGTGCCAGCAGTTACGGCGGTGCTGGGGCCAACGTCCTGACTTTC. It encodes CASSYGGAGANVLTF.

This clonotype appeared many times. V is TRBV6-1 and J is TRBJ1-2; 7 bases line up with TRBD1. The CDR3 is 13 residues long. Germline CDR1 is MNHNS and CDR2 is SASEGT. The ends lost 10 bases at V and 2 bases at J; junction bases unmatched: 7. The chain's CDR3 is CANRDSPNYGYTF. CDR3 coding DNA: TGTGCCAACCGGGACAGTCCGAACTATGGCTACACCTTC.

Notes on this clonotype: Possible read error: a much larger clone is one base away. V is TRBV28 and J is TRBJ2-4, with 7 bases identical to TRBD1. Germline V gives CDR1 MDHEN, CDR2 SYDVKM. CDR3 size: 16 residues. CDR3 sequence (DNA): TGTGTCAGCAGTACCCCCGGGACAGCGACCAAAAACATTCAGTACTTC. Translated: CVSSTPGTATKNIQYF.

The rearrangement links TRBV6-1 to TRBJ2-7, with TRBD2 matching 13 bases. V trimming: 7 bases; J trimming: 5 bases; junction bases outside the gene matches: 11. This CDR3 is built from 16 residues. From germline, CDR1 is MNHNS and CDR2 SASEGT. The CDR3 spells CASTRRGLAGLHEQYF. Written as DNA, the CDR3 is TGTGCCAGCACCCGCCGGGGACTAGCGGGGCTGCACGAGCAGTACTTC.

The V gene is TRBV5-4, the J gene TRBJ1-2; 7 positions match TRBD1. Unmatched junction bases numbered 14, after V lost 2 bases and J lost 7 bases. The CDR3 contains 16 residues. Germline V gene lookup returns CDR1 SGHNT and CDR2 YYREEE (reference sequence). The CDR3 region has the DNA TGTGCCAGCAGCTTTGAGGGGGCCGCGAGATCGGGTGGCTACACCTTC. Amino acid sequence: CASSFEGAARSGGYTF.

In regard to this clonotype: This may come from a read error, since a much larger clone is one base off. The rearrangement joins TRBV7-7 to TRBJ2-5; TRBD1 is a possible D gene (5 bases). The germline V gene encodes CDR1 SSHAT and CDR2 FNYEAQ (reference sequence). The CDR3 is 15 residues long. The CDR3 DNA reads as TGTGCTAGCAGCTTAGGGATGCAGGGCTTGGAGACCCAGTACTTC. It codes for CASSLGMQGLETQYF.

With respect to this clonotype: Since a much larger clone is just one base distant, this may be a read error. The chain uses TRBV12-3 or TRBV12-4 and TRBJ2-7; the D gene is possibly TRBD2 (5 bases). The ends were cut back, 6 bases at V and 3 bases at J, with 18 bases in the middle. The CDR3 has 15 residues. The CDR3 sequence is CASRPGKGAFYEQYF. CDR3 bases: TGTGCCAGCAGACCGGGGAAGGGCGCGTTCTACGAGCAGTACTTC.

This clonotype was detected only a few times. The chain employs TRBV5-1 and TRBJ2-2, with 9 bases lining up with TRBD2. This CDR3 comprises 15 residues. Germline lookup yields CDR1 SGHRS and CDR2 YFSETQ. J was trimmed by 5 bases and V by 4 bases; bases with no gene match: 6. The CDR3 is CASSLVAGATGELFF. The CDR3 nucleotides are TGCGCCAGCAGCCTGGTAGCGGGAGCTACCGGGGAGCTGTTTTTT.

This clonotype showed up just a few times. This chain links TRBV6-1 with TRBJ2-7, with TRBD1 matching over 9 bases. The trim removed 6 bases at V and 3 bases at J, leaving 9 bases unmatched. The CDR3 contains 15 residues. Germline assignment: CDR1 MNHNS and CDR2 SASEGT. The CDR3 here is CASREQGARSYEQYF. Here the CDR3 DNA reads TGTGCCAGCAGAGAACAGGGGGCGCGGAGCTACGAGCAGTACTTC.

In its sample, this clonotype was seen many times. The V call is TRBV6-5, the J call TRBJ1-6; D may be TRBD1 (6 bases). This CDR3 spans 15 amino acids. The V end was cut by 2 bases, the J end by 7 bases, with 12 bases between. Germline V gene data show CDR1 as MNHEY and CDR2 as SVGAGI. CDR3 DNA: TGTGCCAGCAGTTACCGGGGGGCTAGGAATTCACCCCTCCACTTT. Translated: CASSYRGARNSPLHF.

This clonotype has ten or more counts. The germline gene is not matched at one end of the junction; a read error may be the cause. The chain links TRBV11-2 to TRBJ1-5; the match to TRBD1 covers 7 bases. Per the germline V gene, CDR1 is SGHAT and CDR2 is FQNNGV. This CDR3 contains 13 residues. This CDR3 is CASSLQGGQLQHF. The CDR3 nucleotides read TGTGCCAGCAGCTTACAGGGGGGGCAGCTCCAGCATTTT.

This clonotype was seen ten or more times. The chain carries TRBV12-3 or TRBV12-4 and TRBJ1-5; D is perhaps TRBD1 (6 bases). V lost 0 bases to trimming and J lost 3 bases, with 12 bases between them. The CDR3 runs 16 residues. The CDR3 DNA sequence: TGTGCCAGCAGTTTAGCCACGTGGGGGGCCAATCAGCCCCAGCATTTT. Amino acid sequence: CASSLATWGANQPQHF.

A word on this clonotype: This sequence may be a read error, since a much larger clone differs from it by one base. The chain carries TRBV7-9 and TRBJ1-6; D gene ambiguous. Germline CDR1 reads SEHNR; CDR2 reads FQNEAQ (reference sequence). The CDR3 is 15 residues long. The CDR3 DNA follows: TGTGCCTGCAGCTTAGGGTCAGAATATAATTCACCCCTCCACTTT. Protein product: CACSLGSEYNSPLHF.

Only one count was recorded for this clonotype. V gene TRBV12-3 or TRBV12-4 combines with J gene TRBJ1-2, with D possibly TRBD1 on 6 matching bases. This CDR3 spans 15 amino acids. Trimming shortened V by 6 bases and J by 7 bases, and 21 bases separated the two germline ends. The CDR3 sequence is CASSNTGHKFAGYTF. The DNA for the CDR3 is TGTGCCAGCAGCAACACGGGACACAAGTTTGCTGGCTACACCTTC.

Comment on this clonotype: This sequence may be a read error, since a much larger clone differs from it by one base. The J gene is TRBJ1-3, the V gene TRBV2, with 8 nucleotides matching TRBD1. CDR3 length: 14 amino acids. Germline CDR1 and CDR2: SNHLY and FYNNEI. Trimming removed 6 bases from V and 0 bases from J; junction bases left unmatched: 1. In nucleotides, the CDR3 is TGTGCCAGCAGGACAGGGGACTCTGGAAACACCATATATTTT. Protein product: CASRTGDSGNTIYF.

This clonotype was recorded many times. The V gene is TRBV11-2, the J gene TRBJ2-5; the D call may be TRBD1 or TRBD2 (5 bases each). The J call may be incorrect, as the DNA end agrees better with TRBJ2-1. Germline V CDR1 and CDR2: SGHAT, FQNNGV. This CDR3 is 14 amino acids long. For the CDR3, the DNA is TGTGCCAGCAGCTTAGATGGTGGGGACCGGGAGCAGTTCTTC. It codes for CASSLDGGDREQFF.

This clonotype came up many times. CDR3 amino acids: CASSVTAGGYTGELFF. The DNA for the CDR3 is TGTGCCAGCAGCGTAACAGCGGGAGGGTACACCGGGGAGCTGTTTTTT. This rearrangement joins TRBV9 to TRBJ2-2; the match to TRBD2 covers 10 bases. This CDR3 is 16 amino acids long. Germline loops: CDR1 SGDLS, CDR2 YYNGEE. The ends lost 1 base at V and 3 bases at J; junction bases unmatched: 3.

This clonotype occurred many times. The chain carries TRBV28 and TRBJ1-5; 7 bases map to TRBD1. Germline V lookup: CDR1 MDHEN, CDR2 SYDVKM. J gave up 5 bases and V 5 bases, and 6 bases lay outside the gene matches. This CDR3 comprises 14 residues. This CDR3 is CASSPGQVHQPQHF. For the CDR3, the DNA is TGTGCCAGCAGTCCAGGACAGGTACATCAGCCCCAGCATTTT.

This clonotype was found many times. The chain recombines TRBV19 with TRBJ1-2; D is unclear. Germline V CDR1 and CDR2: LNHDA, SQIVND (reference sequence). Trimming took off 4 bases at V and 8 bases at J, with 14 bases between the two ends. This CDR3 has 13 amino acids. CDR3 bases: TGTGCCAGTAGTACCAATCTCGTCTGGGGCTACACCTTC. It yields the protein CASSTNLVWGYTF.

This clonotype was seen many times. The chain joins TRBV20-1 to TRBJ2-7; D remains ambiguous. V was cut by 2 bases and J by 7 bases, with 18 bases left in between. The germline V gene has CDR1 DFQATT and CDR2 SNEGSKA (reference sequence). CDR3 size: 14 residues. The CDR3 protein is CSARRIGMVREQYF. CDR3 in DNA: TGCAGTGCTAGACGCATAGGAATGGTAAGGGAGCAGTACTTC.

This clonotype turned up a few times. The chain joins TRBV7-2 to TRBJ2-5; 11 nucleotides align to TRBD2. Germline CDR1 is SGHTA and CDR2 is FQGNSA. There are 16 residues in the CDR3. Losses at the gene ends were 3 bases for V and 2 bases for J; bases not matched to a gene: 5. The CDR3 here is CASSFSSGRGQETQYF. CDR3 DNA: TGTGCCAGCAGCTTTAGTAGCGGGAGGGGGCAAGAGACCCAGTACTTC.

This clonotype was seen repeatedly, ten times or more. The DNA for the CDR3 is TGTGCCACCAGTGCTCCAGTCCGGGCCGGGGAGCTGTTTTTT. It codes for CATSAPVRAGELFF. This chain links TRBV24-1 with TRBJ2-2; no clear D. The ends were cut back, 5 bases at V and 6 bases at J, with 12 bases in the middle. The germline gives CDR1 KGHDR, CDR2 SFDVKD. This CDR3 contains 14 residues.

V and J are TRBV6-2 or TRBV6-3 and TRBJ1-1, with D tentatively TRBD1 (5 bases). This CDR3 is 14 amino acids long. Trimming stripped 4 bases from V and 2 bases from J, with 11 bases between. The germline CDR1 and CDR2 sequences are MNHEY and SVGEGT. The CDR3 loop is CASSLTETNTEAFF. As DNA, the CDR3 is TGTGCCAGCAGTTTGACAGAGACCAACACTGAAGCTTTCTTT.